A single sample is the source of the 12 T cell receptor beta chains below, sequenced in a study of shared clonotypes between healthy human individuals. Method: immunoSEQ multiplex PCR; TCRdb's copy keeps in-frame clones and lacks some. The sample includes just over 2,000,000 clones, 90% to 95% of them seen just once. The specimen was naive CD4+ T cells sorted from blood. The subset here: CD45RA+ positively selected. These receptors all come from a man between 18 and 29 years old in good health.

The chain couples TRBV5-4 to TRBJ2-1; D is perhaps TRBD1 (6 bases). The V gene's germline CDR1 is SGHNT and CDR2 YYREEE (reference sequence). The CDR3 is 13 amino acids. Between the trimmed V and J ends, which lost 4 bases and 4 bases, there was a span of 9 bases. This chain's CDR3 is CASSVTGYNEQFF. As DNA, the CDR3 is TGTGCCAGCAGCGTTACAGGGTACAATGAGCAGTTCTTC.

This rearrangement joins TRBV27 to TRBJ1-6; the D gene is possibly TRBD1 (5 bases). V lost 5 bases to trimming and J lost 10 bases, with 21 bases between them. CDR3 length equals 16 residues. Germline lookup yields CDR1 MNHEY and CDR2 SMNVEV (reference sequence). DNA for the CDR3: TGTGCCAGCAGTCCCGATTTCGGGGGGAGGAGGTCACCCCTCCACTTT. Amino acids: CASSPDFGGRRSPLHF.

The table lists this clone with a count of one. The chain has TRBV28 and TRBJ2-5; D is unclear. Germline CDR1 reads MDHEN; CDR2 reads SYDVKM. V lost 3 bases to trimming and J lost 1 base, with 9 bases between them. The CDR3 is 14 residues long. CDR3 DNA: TGTGCCAGCAGTTTTACGACTCGCCAAGAGACCCAGTACTTC. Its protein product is CASSFTTRQETQYF.

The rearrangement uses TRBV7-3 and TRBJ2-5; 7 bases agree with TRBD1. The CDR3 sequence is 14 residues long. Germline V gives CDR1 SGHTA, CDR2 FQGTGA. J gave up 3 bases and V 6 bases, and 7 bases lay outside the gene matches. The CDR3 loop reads CASSRTGTEETQYF. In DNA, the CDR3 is TGTGCCAGCAGTCGTACCGGGACAGAAGAGACCCAGTACTTC.

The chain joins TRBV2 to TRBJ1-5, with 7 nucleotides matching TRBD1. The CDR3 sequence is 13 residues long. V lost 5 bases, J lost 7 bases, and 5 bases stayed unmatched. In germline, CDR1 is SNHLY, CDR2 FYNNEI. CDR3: CASSLDRDQPQHF. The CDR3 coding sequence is TGTGCCAGCAGTCTCGACAGGGACCAGCCCCAGCATTTT.

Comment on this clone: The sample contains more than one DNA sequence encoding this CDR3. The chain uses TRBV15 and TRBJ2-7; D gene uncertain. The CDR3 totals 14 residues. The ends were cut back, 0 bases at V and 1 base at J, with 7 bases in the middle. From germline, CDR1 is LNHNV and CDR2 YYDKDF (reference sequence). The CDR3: CATSRDLGSYEQYF. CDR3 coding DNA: TGTGCCACCAGCAGAGATTTAGGGTCCTACGAGCAGTACTTC.

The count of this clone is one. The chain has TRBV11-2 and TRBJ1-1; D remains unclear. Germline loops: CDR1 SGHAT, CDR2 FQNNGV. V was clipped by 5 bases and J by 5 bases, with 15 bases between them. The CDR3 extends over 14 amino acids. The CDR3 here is CASSGDWGGTEAFF. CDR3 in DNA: TGTGCCAGCAGCGGGGATTGGGGTGGTACTGAAGCTTTCTTT.

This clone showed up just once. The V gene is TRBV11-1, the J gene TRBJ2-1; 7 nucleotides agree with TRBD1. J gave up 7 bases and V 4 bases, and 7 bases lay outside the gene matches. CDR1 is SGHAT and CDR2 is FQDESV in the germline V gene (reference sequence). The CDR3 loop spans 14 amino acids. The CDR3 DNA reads TGTGCCAGCAGCTCCCACAGGGGCGGGAATGAGCAGTTCTTC. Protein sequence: CASSSHRGGNEQFF. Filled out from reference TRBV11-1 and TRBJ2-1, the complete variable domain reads EAEVAQSPRYKITEKSQAVAFWCDPISGHATLYWYRQILGQGPELLVQFQDESVVDDSQLPKDRFSAERLKGVDSTLKIQPAELGDSAMYLCASSSHRGGNEQFFGPGTRLTVL.

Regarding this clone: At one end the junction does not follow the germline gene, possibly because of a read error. In DNA, the CDR3 is TGTGCCGGCAGGGGGCCGATCAGCACAGATACGCAGTATTTT. As protein: CAGRGPISTDTQYF. V usage is TRBV28 and J usage is TRBJ2-3; TRBD1 matches 8 bases. Germline V gives CDR1 MDHEN, CDR2 SYDVKM. The CDR3 loop spans 14 amino acids.

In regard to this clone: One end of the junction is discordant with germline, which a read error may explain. Here the CDR3 reads CASSYSGLVDF. In DNA, the CDR3 is TGTGCCAGCAGTTACTCGGGGCTTGTGGACTTC. The chain is built from TRBV6-6 and TRBJ2-7; maybe TRBD1 (5 bases). The CDR3 runs to 11 residues. Germline assignment: CDR1 MNHNY and CDR2 SVGAGI (reference sequence).

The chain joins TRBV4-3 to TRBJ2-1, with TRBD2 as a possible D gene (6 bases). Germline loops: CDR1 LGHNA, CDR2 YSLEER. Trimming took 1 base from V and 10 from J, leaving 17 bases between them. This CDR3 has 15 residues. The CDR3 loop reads CASSQGSFMRDEQFF. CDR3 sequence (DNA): TGCGCCAGCAGCCAAGGGTCCTTTATGCGGGACGAGCAGTTCTTC.

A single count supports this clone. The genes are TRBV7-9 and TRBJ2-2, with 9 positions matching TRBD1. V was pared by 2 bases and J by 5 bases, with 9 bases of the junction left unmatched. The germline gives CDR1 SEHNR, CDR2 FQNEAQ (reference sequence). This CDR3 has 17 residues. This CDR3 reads CASSLRDRVPITGELFF. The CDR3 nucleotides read TGTGCCAGCAGCTTAAGGGACAGGGTACCCATAACCGGGGAGCTGTTTTTT. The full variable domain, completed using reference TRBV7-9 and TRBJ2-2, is DTGVSQNPRHKITKRGQNVTFRCDPISEHNRLYWYRQTLGQGPEFLTYFQNEAQLEKSRLLSDRFSAERPKGSFSTLEIQRTEQGDSAMYLCASSLRDRVPITGELFFGEGSRLTVL.